Here is one T cell receptor beta chain with its context. The antigen is undetermined. Data came from immunoSEQ multiplex PCR; TCRdb stores just in-frame clones and leaves some out. Among some 1.4 million clones listed, roughly 96% were seen once. Each donor was a Caucasian adult residing in Nashville, Tennessee. The data derive from a study of shared clonotypes between healthy human individuals. Study-wide findings and caveats: Despite large depth, sorted-subset datasets appeared incompletely sequenced.

Trimming removed 6 bases from V and 0 bases from J; junction bases left unmatched: 4. CDR1 MNHNY and CDR2 SVGAGI come from the germline V gene (reference sequence). The CDR3 runs 15 residues. The chain links TRBV6-6 to TRBJ1-5; 8 bases line up with TRBD1. The receptor's source is a man aged 30-40 years in good health. The specimen was naive CD4+ T cells sorted from blood. Subset meaning: CD45RA+ positively selected. Here the CDR3 DNA reads TGTGCCAGCAGCCGACAGGGGCTTAGCAATCAGCCCCAGCATTTT. This gives the protein CASSRQGLSNQPQHF.